These 16 T cell receptor beta chains were all obtained from the same sample, sequenced in a study of naive and memory T cell subsets listed by TCRdb under 2017. The treatment or condition label here, explained by the study, means: skin biopsy from PPD injection site in Mantoux-positive individual. Using 3' ligation of a UMI-containing oligonucleotide to TCR cDNA, the study laid out a robust and sensitive protocol to amplify, sequence and analyze TCRs. The library was built by means of UMI-ligation and nested PCR. The instrument was an Illumina MiSeq. The ligated cDNA was amplified in four rounds of PCR with nested alpha and beta constant region primers together with the SP2 primer. TCRdb handled the public reads itself, with Q25 trimming in fastp and clone calling in MiXCR, and kept productive beta chains. All rows with the same CDR3 protein become a single entry with the most common DNA and genes. The sample table lists roughly 13,000 distinct CDR3 sequences, around 5.2% of them with a count of one. The top ten clones comprise approximately 8.9% of the sample.

The sequencing used skin, collected from a tuberculin skin test site. Source of these receptors: an adult in good health.

This clonotype occurred many times. The chain carries TRBV9 and TRBJ1-6, with D perhaps TRBD1 (5 bases). The CDR3 runs 14 residues. Per the germline V gene, CDR1 is SGDLS and CDR2 is YYNGEE. The germline V and J ends were trimmed by 2 bases and 13 bases, with 16 bases remaining between them. CDR3: CASSVRDEGVPLHF. CDR3 DNA sequence: TGTGCCAGCAGCGTCCGGGACGAAGGGGTCCCCCTCCACTTT. The full variable domain, rest sourced from reference TRBV9 and TRBJ1-6, is DSGVTQTPKHLITATGQRVTLRCSPRSGDLSVYWYQQSLDQGLQFLIQYYNGEERAKGNILERFSAQQFPDLHSELNLSSLELGDSALYFCASSVRDEGVPLHFGNGTRLTVT.

Many counts were recorded for this clonotype. CDR3 DNA sequence: TGCAGTGTGGGCCTAAACACTGAAGCTTTCTTT. Its protein product is CSVGLNTEAFF. The J gene is TRBJ1-1, the V gene TRBV20-1; D is ambiguous. Trimming took off 7 bases at V and 2 bases at J, with 8 bases between the two ends. The germline V gene encodes CDR1 DFQATT and CDR2 SNEGSKA (reference sequence). This CDR3 spans 11 amino acids.

Only a few counts were recorded for this clonotype. The V and J genes are TRBV20-1 and TRBJ2-1, with D perhaps TRBD2 (7 bases). Germline CDR1 DFQATT, CDR2 SNEGSKA (reference sequence). Deletions cut 4 bases from V and 2 bases from J, with 18 bases between. This CDR3 is built from 16 residues. The DNA for the CDR3 is TGCAGTGCTATCAGCGGTGGGGGGGGGCCCTACAATGAGCAGTTCTTC. The encoded protein is CSAISGGGGPYNEQFF.

Worth noting for this clonotype: A much larger clone is a single base away; this may be a read error. J is TRBJ1-5 and V is TRBV6-2 or TRBV6-3; D not certain. Germline lookup yields CDR1 MNHEY and CDR2 SVGEGT. V lost 2 bases, J lost 7 bases, and 9 bases lay in between. The CDR3 runs 13 residues. CDR3 DNA: TGTGCCAGCAGTTACGACGGTCAGCAGCCCCAGCATTTT. Translating it yields CASSYDGQQPQHF.

The chain employs TRBV13 and TRBJ1-5; D gene ambiguous. The germline V gene has CDR1 PRHDT and CDR2 FYEKMQ (reference sequence). V dropped 6 bases and J dropped 3 bases, with 9 bases sitting between them. This CDR3 spans 13 amino acids. The CDR3 protein is CASRRGPNQPQHF. The CDR3 DNA is TGTGCCAGCAGGAGAGGACCCAATCAGCCCCAGCATTTT. Full variable domain (remainder filled in from reference TRBV13 and TRBJ1-5): AAGVIQSPRHLIKEKRETATLKCYPIPRHDTVYWYQQGPGQDPQFLISFYEKMQSDKGSIPDRFSAQQFSDYHSELNMSSLELGDSALYFCASRRGPNQPQHFGDGTRLSIL.

This clonotype was observed at least ten times. This sequence joins TRBV7-9 and TRBJ2-1, with 7 bases aligning to TRBD2. The CDR3 sequence is 16 residues long. Germline trimming cut 5 bases from V and 1 base from J; bases unmatched to any gene: 8. CDR1 and CDR2 from the germline V gene are SEHNR and FQNEAQ (reference sequence). The CDR3 here is CASSTTSGVSYNEQFF. In DNA, the CDR3 is TGTGCCAGCAGCACCACAAGCGGGGTATCCTACAATGAGCAGTTCTTC.

This clonotype came up many times. The V call is TRBV11-2, the J call TRBJ1-6; D gene unclear. Trimming removed 0 bases from V and 7 bases from J, with 16 bases in between. This CDR3 spans 17 amino acids. Germline-derived CDR1 and CDR2 are SGHAT and FQNNGV. CDR3: CASSLDGRKIPNSPLHF. The DNA for the CDR3 is TGTGCCAGCAGCTTAGACGGCAGGAAAATTCCGAATTCACCCCTCCACTTT.

There are many counts of this clonotype. This chain joins TRBV6-6 and TRBJ2-7; D remains unclear. The length of the CDR3 is 15 residues. Germline lookup yields CDR1 MNHNY and CDR2 SVGAGI (reference sequence). V shed 6 bases and J shed 5 bases, with 20 bases lying between them. DNA of the CDR3: TGTGCCAGCAGCCCGAGTCCCCGGTGGCCAAACGAGCAGTACTTC. Translation: CASSPSPRWPNEQYF.

This clonotype was found many times. This chain connects TRBV9 to TRBJ2-2; 7 nucleotides line up with TRBD1. Unmatched junction bases numbered 2, after V lost 0 bases and J lost 0 bases. Germline V CDR1 and CDR2: SGDLS, YYNGEE. The CDR3 has 16 residues. The chain's CDR3 is CASSVGDRSNTGELFF. CDR3 nucleotide sequence: TGTGCCAGCAGCGTAGGGGACAGATCGAACACCGGGGAGCTGTTTTTT.

This clonotype was detected many times. The chain combines TRBV6-1 with TRBJ1-1, with TRBD1 as a possible D gene (5 bases). Looked up from germline, CDR1 is MNHNS and CDR2 is SASEGT. V was pared by 6 bases and J by 5 bases, with 10 bases between. This CDR3 has 12 residues. DNA for the CDR3: TGTGCCAGCAGGGGGGAAACGACTGAAGCTTTCTTT. Protein product: CASRGETTEAFF.

There are many counts of this clonotype. The genes are TRBV27 and TRBJ1-2; possibly TRBD1 for D (5 bases). V was clipped by 4 bases and J by 2 bases, with 26 bases between them. The CDR3 sequence is 19 residues long. Germline CDR1 is MNHEY and CDR2 is SMNVEV (reference sequence). The CDR3 DNA is TGTGCCAGCAGTTCCCGTGCATCGGAGGGGCCGATCGGGAACTATGGCTACACCTTC. Protein sequence: CASSSRASEGPIGNYGYTF.

This clonotype occurred many times. The chain links TRBV20-1 to TRBJ2-5, with TRBD2 matching 8 bases. Germline V gene sequence: CDR1 DFQATT, CDR2 SNEGSKA (reference sequence). CDR3 length: 16 residues. The J segment lost 0 bases and the V segment lost 0 bases, leaving 6 bases of the junction unmatched. In nucleotides, the CDR3 is TGCAGTGCTAGAGATCAAGATAGCGGGGACCAAGAGACCCAGTACTTC. Its translation: CSARDQDSGDQETQYF.

Judged by abundance, this clonotype is medium-sized. The chain links TRBV10-3 to TRBJ2-5; 7 bases agree with TRBD2. Trimming removed 3 bases from V and 1 base from J; junction bases left unmatched: 8. CDR1 is ENHRY, CDR2 SYGVKD, per germline. The CDR3 is 16 amino acids. DNA for the CDR3: TGTGCCATCAGTGATTCTGCGGCTAGCGGCCAAGAGACCCAGTACTTC. It specifies CAISDSAASGQETQYF.

This clonotype appeared many times. The chain recombines TRBV5-1 with TRBJ1-1; D is ambiguous. Germline V gene data show CDR1 as SGHRS and CDR2 as YFSETQ. The ends were cut back, 2 bases at V and 0 bases at J, with 2 bases in the middle. This CDR3 is 12 amino acids long. Here the CDR3 reads CASSLMNTEAFF. The CDR3 DNA sequence: TGCGCCAGCAGCTTAATGAACACTGAAGCTTTCTTT.

Many counts were recorded for this clonotype. This chain links TRBV6-2 or TRBV6-3 with TRBJ2-3, with 9 positions matching TRBD1. CDR1 and CDR2 from the germline V gene are MNHEY and SVGEGT. CDR3 length equals 17 residues. J was trimmed by 4 bases and V by 4 bases; bases with no gene match: 12. This CDR3 is CASSSRHRGRGADTQYF. The DNA of the CDR3 is TGTGCCAGCAGTTCTAGACACAGGGGGCGCGGGGCAGATACGCAGTATTTT.

There are many counts of this clonotype. The chain carries TRBV5-1 and TRBJ1-1; the match to TRBD1 covers 9 bases. The CDR3 has 17 residues. The V gene's germline CDR1 is SGHRS and CDR2 YFSETQ. V lost 2 bases and J lost 0; bases outside the gene matches: 8. The CDR3: CASSFGTGHFMNTEAFF. In DNA, the CDR3 is TGCGCCAGCAGCTTCGGGACAGGGCACTTTATGAACACTGAAGCTTTCTTT.